This T cell receptor beta chain was recovered during a study of human T cells and chemical hapten exposure. The wider study: Each week of the roughly 26-week study, patients had diphenylcyclopropenone applied to the scalp. The variation in per-sample TCR yields arose mainly from small differences in pooled library volumes.

TCRdb reanalysed the RACE reads using MiXCR and keeps one entry per CDR3 protein. The table shows 150,000 to 200,000 distinct CDR3 sequences, with about a fifth occurring only once. A word on this clonotype: What it binds is not known.

Germline CDR1 reads SGHNT; CDR2 reads YENEEA. The CDR3 has 17 amino acids. With 5 bases removed from V and 6 bases from J, the gap between germline ends came to 22 bases. Overall study findings and caveats: DPC sensitization left the count of TCRs above 1 in 1000 unchanged.

Indicated time point: patch test 1, 2 weeks after DPC sensitization. This sample's treatment: therapeutic diphenylcyclopropenone sensitization with weekly scalp DPC. It was unfractionated whole blood from which total RNA was extracted. The clonotype comes from a woman between 45 and 65 years old with alopecia areata. Some clones in this sample may be carry-over from other donors' samples. The V call is TRBV11-3, the J call TRBJ2-2, with unresolved D. Sequenced here: whole blood, sampled in connection with sensitization to the hapten diphenylcyclopropenone (DPC). The CDR3 region is CASSLSSHLTRSGELFF. The CDR3 DNA is TGTGCCAGCAGCCTTAGCTCCCACCTCACCAGGTCCGGGGAGCTGTTTTTT.